A single sample is the source of the 29 T cell receptor beta chains below, sequenced in a study of blood T cells in healthy people across ages. Combining a sample-barcoded 5' primer with a J-beta primer mix, a second PCR ran for roughly 7 to 11 cycles. Using its own MiXCR run on the 5' RACE reads, TCRdb lists one record per CDR3 protein. The table has about 720,000 distinct CDR3 sequences, 20% to 25% seen once. These data also featured in a second study, about T cells of mothers and their children.

The sample taken for sequencing was blood. The receptors were sampled from a boy younger than 18 in good health.

In this sample, this clonotype turned up a few times. The chain combines TRBV4-3 with TRBJ2-3; perhaps TRBD1 as D (6 bases). V lost 4 bases to trimming and J lost 4 bases, with 24 bases between them. The CDR3 consists of 18 residues. Per germline, CDR1 LGHNA and CDR2 YSLEER. The DNA of the CDR3 is TGCGCCAGCAGCCCTTCCGTCCCAGGGGCCTTCCTCTCAGATACGCAGTATTTT. It is translated as CASSPSVPGAFLSDTQYF.

This clonotype was observed a handful of times. The gene calls are TRBV28 and TRBJ2-7; 8 bases align to TRBD1. CDR3 length equals 14 residues. Germline lookup yields CDR1 MDHEN and CDR2 SYDVKM. J lost 0 bases, V lost 7 bases, and 5 bases had no gene match. In DNA, the CDR3 is TGTGCCAGCACCAAGACAGGGGTCTCCTACGAGCAGTACTTC. Protein: CASTKTGVSYEQYF.

The gene calls are TRBV2 and TRBJ2-6; D is unclear. Germline V gene sequence: CDR1 SNHLY, CDR2 FYNNEI. This CDR3 has 14 residues. Trimming took off 8 bases at V and 0 bases at J, with 8 bases between the two ends. CDR3 in amino acids: CASGQVSGANVLTF. The CDR3 DNA reads TGTGCCAGCGGCCAGGTCTCTGGGGCCAACGTCCTGACTTTC.

V gene TRBV5-1 combines with J gene TRBJ2-5, with D uncertain. Per the germline V gene, CDR1 is SGHRS and CDR2 is YFSETQ. The CDR3 has 16 amino acids. V lost 0 bases to trimming and J lost 3 bases, with 15 bases between them. For the CDR3, the DNA is TGCGCCAGCAGCTTGGACCCCCGTTCATCAAAAGAGACCCAGTACTTC. Its translation is CASSLDPRSSKETQYF.

The V gene is TRBV29-1, the J gene TRBJ1-1, with D maybe TRBD1 (6 bases). The CDR3 is 14 residues long. The V end was cut by 6 bases, the J end by 7 bases, with 21 bases between. In germline, CDR1 is SQVTM, CDR2 ANQGSEA. The CDR3 sequence is CSVQSGGRRGEAFF. The CDR3 DNA sequence: TGCAGCGTCCAGTCTGGGGGGCGCCGGGGTGAAGCTTTCTTT.

The sample holds many counts of this clonotype. The gene calls are TRBV20-1 and TRBJ2-5; 8 bases match TRBD1. Germline assignment: CDR1 DFQATT and CDR2 SNEGSKA (reference sequence). There are 14 residues in the CDR3. Unmatched junction bases numbered 6, after V lost 3 bases and J lost 3 bases. The CDR3 DNA follows: TGCAGTGCTAGTCCCTTGACAGGGGAAGAGACCCAGTACTTC. Encoded protein: CSASPLTGEETQYF.

This chain connects TRBV7-6 to TRBJ2-7; tentative D call: TRBD2 (5 bases). Trimming took off 6 bases at V and 5 bases at J, with 20 bases between the two ends. The CDR3 covers 15 residues. The germline CDR1 and CDR2 sequences are SGHVS and FNYEAQ. DNA of the CDR3: TGTGCCAGCAGTTCCGGACTCAGCATAACGAACGAGCAGTACTTC. Translating it yields CASSSGLSITNEQYF.

V and J are TRBV11-2 and TRBJ2-5; 13 bases are a match to TRBD2. V lost 5 bases to trimming and J lost 11 bases; unmatched junction nucleotides: 14. Germline V CDR1 and CDR2: SGHAT, FQNNGV. CDR3 length: 16 amino acids. CDR3 sequence reads: CASSRPGTSGILRQYF. CDR3 DNA: TGTGCCAGCAGCCGACCGGGGACTAGCGGGATCCTTAGGCAGTACTTC.

This chain joins TRBV6-6 and TRBJ2-5, with D possibly being TRBD1 (6 bases). V was clipped by 2 bases and J by 4 bases, with 11 bases between them. The CDR3 contains 14 residues. Germline V CDR1 and CDR2: MNHNY, SVGAGI (reference sequence). DNA of the CDR3: TGTGCCAGCAGTTACCCGGGACAAGGAGAGACCCAGTACTTC. The encoded protein is CASSYPGQGETQYF.

This clonotype was detected a few times. J is TRBJ1-3 and V is TRBV3-1, with D possibly matching TRBD1 (6 bases). In germline, CDR1 is LGHDT, CDR2 YNNKEL (reference sequence). The CDR3 loop spans 14 amino acids. The V and J ends lost 8 bases and 8 bases respectively, with 19 bases between them. The CDR3 loop is CASSRTEERDTIYF. The CDR3 bases are TGTGCCAGCTCTAGGACAGAAGAAAGGGACACCATATATTTT.

This clonotype was seen only a few times. The CDR3 sequence: CSVAERQETQYF. The CDR3 DNA reads TGCAGCGTTGCTGAGCGGCAAGAGACCCAGTACTTC. This sequence joins TRBV29-1 and TRBJ2-5, with TRBD2 as a possible D gene (5 bases). This CDR3 is built from 12 residues. The V gene lost 4 bases and the J gene lost 2 bases, with 8 bases spanning the gap. Germline V gene lookup returns CDR1 SQVTM and CDR2 ANQGSEA.

This chain links TRBV5-1 with TRBJ1-4; 7 bases fit TRBD1. The CDR3 covers 15 residues. V dropped 4 bases and J dropped 7; count of bases not matched to a gene: 10. Germline V lookup: CDR1 SGHRS, CDR2 YFSETQ. In DNA, the CDR3 is TGCGCCAGCAGCATTCAGGGGGGTCGTCGTGAAAAACTGTTTTTT. Protein sequence: CASSIQGGRREKLFF.

The rearrangement links TRBV20-1 to TRBJ2-7, with D tentatively TRBD1 (6 bases). Trimming pared 5 bases from V and 3 bases from J, leaving 14 bases between. CDR3 length: 13 residues. The V gene's germline CDR1 is DFQATT and CDR2 SNEGSKA (reference sequence). This CDR3 is CSAHFRDIYEQYF. The DNA of the CDR3 is TGCAGTGCTCACTTCCGGGACATCTACGAGCAGTACTTC.

The chain combines TRBV27 with TRBJ2-7; no clear D. The CDR3 has 14 residues. The germline V gene encodes CDR1 MNHEY and CDR2 SMNVEV (reference sequence). Between the trimmed V and J ends, which lost 5 bases and 4 bases, there was a span of 15 bases. For the CDR3, the DNA is TGTGCCAGCAGTCAGACCCAAAGATTTTACGAGCAGTACTTC. It encodes CASSQTQRFYEQYF.

J is TRBJ2-7 and V is TRBV7-9, with a possible D match to TRBD2 (6 bases). Trimming pared 3 bases from V and 7 bases from J, leaving 16 bases between. CDR1 is SEHNR and CDR2 is FQNEAQ in the germline V gene (reference sequence). The CDR3 totals 14 residues. This CDR3 reads CASSFGGALREQYF. CDR3 nucleotide sequence: TGTGCCAGCAGCTTTGGCGGGGCCCTTAGAGAGCAGTACTTC.

V usage is TRBV7-9 and J usage is TRBJ1-4; TRBD1 matches 7 bases. The V segment lost 5 bases and the J segment 5 bases; nucleotides outside the gene matches: 8. The CDR3 spans 15 residues. The V gene's germline CDR1 is SEHNR and CDR2 FQNEAQ (reference sequence). The CDR3 loop is CASSATGDRNEKLFF. The DNA of the CDR3 is TGTGCCAGCAGCGCAACAGGGGATCGGAATGAAAAACTGTTTTTT. The whole variable domain, filled in from reference TRBV7-9 and TRBJ1-4, reads DTGVSQNPRHKITKRGQNVTFRCDPISEHNRLYWYRQTLGQGPEFLTYFQNEAQLEKSRLLSDRFSAERPKGSFSTLEIQRTEQGDSAMYLCASSATGDRNEKLFFGSGTQLSVL.

This clonotype was observed a handful of times. The chain uses TRBV6-1 and TRBJ1-4; TRBD1 matches at 9 bases. CDR1 is MNHNS and CDR2 is SASEGT in the germline V gene. J gave up 4 bases and V 5 bases, and 11 bases lay outside the gene matches. The CDR3 is made up of 17 amino acids. CDR3 DNA sequence: TGTGCCAGCAGTCCGTTCTCCGGGACAGGGAGTAATGAAAAACTGTTTTTT. This translates into CASSPFSGTGSNEKLFF.

The rearrangement uses TRBV20-1 and TRBJ2-4; TRBD1 matches at 10 bases. Losses at the gene ends were 6 bases for V and 1 base for J; bases not matched to a gene: 3. Germline CDR1 and CDR2: DFQATT and SNEGSKA (reference sequence). This CDR3 has 14 amino acids. The CDR3, as DNA: TGCAGTGCCGAGGACAGGGGGGCCAAAAACATTCAGTACTTC. Translated, it gives CSAEDRGAKNIQYF.

This CDR3 reads CATGGLTYPNTGELFF. The CDR3 DNA is TGTGCCACCGGGGGACTCACATACCCGAACACCGGGGAGCTGTTTTTT. The rearrangement links TRBV10-3 to TRBJ2-2, with D perhaps TRBD2 (6 bases). The CDR3 is 16 amino acids. Trimming took 10 bases from V and 0 from J, leaving 18 bases between them. Germline lookup yields CDR1 ENHRY and CDR2 SYGVKD.

A remark on this clonotype: A much more abundant neighbour one base away suggests this may be a read error. The chain links TRBV7-8 to TRBJ2-4; 8 bases map to TRBD1. Germline assignment: CDR1 SGHVS and CDR2 FQNEAQ. This CDR3 is built from 14 residues. The CDR3 nucleotides are TGTGCCGGCAGCTCTCCTCAGGGGGCGAACATTCAGTACTTC. It yields the protein CAGSSPQGANIQYF.

The chain joins TRBV7-9 to TRBJ2-6; 7 nucleotides match TRBD1. This CDR3 has 18 amino acids. V shed 5 bases and J 0 bases; nucleotides not matched to a gene: 10. Germline V gene data show CDR1 as SEHNR and CDR2 as FQNEAQ (reference sequence). The DNA for the CDR3 is TGTGCCAGCAGCAGACAGGGTCGGGGTCTCTCTGGGGCCAACGTCCTGACTTTC. Protein product: CASSRQGRGLSGANVLTF.

This clonotype was seen ten or more times. The V call is TRBV29-1, the J call TRBJ2-7, with D possibly TRBD2 on 5 matching bases. V dropped 7 bases and J dropped 3 bases, with 10 bases sitting between them. The CDR3 covers 11 residues. Germline values: CDR1 SQVTM, CDR2 ANQGSEA. The CDR3 is CSASGNYEQYF. CDR3 DNA: TGCAGCGCTTCGGGGAACTACGAGCAGTACTTC.

V and J are TRBV29-1 and TRBJ1-3; the D is unclear. This CDR3 has 14 amino acids. Germline V CDR1 and CDR2: SQVTM, ANQGSEA. V was pared by 4 bases and J by 3 bases, with 13 bases between. CDR3 DNA sequence: TGCAGCGTTGTTCTGGCCACCTTTGGAAACACCATATATTTT. This sequence encodes CSVVLATFGNTIYF.

The rearrangement uses TRBV7-8 and TRBJ1-6, with 9 bases lining up with TRBD1. Germline V gene sequence: CDR1 SGHVS, CDR2 FQNEAQ. There are 18 residues in the CDR3. The junction had 8 bases not matched to a gene; V was cut back by 0 bases and J by 5 bases. The CDR3 reads CASSLAHDRGINNSPLHF. CDR3 nucleotides: TGTGCCAGCAGCTTAGCGCACGACAGGGGGATCAATAATTCACCCCTCCACTTT.

The chain joins TRBV28 to TRBJ1-5; D is ambiguous. Trimming took off 2 bases at V and 13 bases at J, with 15 bases between the two ends. In germline, CDR1 is MDHEN, CDR2 SYDVKM. The CDR3 sequence is 13 residues long. The CDR3 sequence: CASSLTRPRFQHF. The CDR3 DNA reads as TGTGCCAGCAGTTTAACGAGACCCCGTTTTCAGCATTTT. Together with reference TRBV28 and TRBJ1-5, the CDR3 gives the full variable domain: DVKVTQSSRYLVKRTGEKVFLECVQDMDHENMFWYRQDPGLGLRLIYFSYDVKMKEKGDIPEGYSVSREKKERFSLILESASTNQTSMYLCASSLTRPRFQHFGDGTRLSIL.

The V gene is TRBV11-2, the J gene TRBJ2-3; a possible D gene is TRBD1 (6 bases). Germline CDR1 is SGHAT and CDR2 is FQNNGV. This CDR3 has 16 amino acids. Trimming left V 2 bases short and J 1 base short, with 13 bases between. The CDR3 coding sequence is TGTGCCAGCAGCTTACTGGTGGGGGCAGGCACAGATACGCAGTATTTT. Amino acid sequence: CASSLLVGAGTDTQYF.

This sequence joins TRBV28 and TRBJ2-3; TRBD2 agrees at 10 bases. This CDR3 has 18 amino acids. Looked up from germline, CDR1 is MDHEN and CDR2 is SYDVKM. The J segment lost 1 base and the V segment lost 5 bases, leaving 12 bases of the junction unmatched. CDR3 coding DNA: TGTGCCAGCAGTACCCGAACGCCACTAGCGGGGCGCACAGATACGCAGTATTTT. This gives the protein CASSTRTPLAGRTDTQYF.

This chain links TRBV6-5 with TRBJ1-5; D gene uncertain. Germline-derived CDR1 and CDR2 are MNHEY and SVGAGI. Trimming stripped 8 bases from V and 0 bases from J, with 8 bases between. This CDR3 spans 13 amino acids. Here the CDR3 DNA reads TGTGCCAGCGGGCGCTATAGCAATCAGCCCCAGCATTTT. This sequence encodes CASGRYSNQPQHF.

This clonotype was seen many times. The chain recombines TRBV29-1 with TRBJ2-1; D remains unclear. The CDR3 runs 11 residues. The germline V gene encodes CDR1 SQVTM and CDR2 ANQGSEA. The CDR3, as DNA: TGCTGCGCGGCCTCCTACAATGAGCAGTTCTTC. Translated, it gives CCAASYNEQFF.